The 25 T cell receptor beta chains below come from one sample, sequenced in a study of blood T cell repertoires in COVID-19. Sequencing was performed with immunoSEQ multiplex PCR; in TCRdb, only in-frame clones are kept and a portion is missing. The sample lists some 260,000 clones, around 90% occurring once. The sample was peripheral blood. The source is a woman aged 70 to 79 with COVID-19, enrolled during active disease.

The chain employs TRBV6-6 and TRBJ1-6; no definite D call. This CDR3 comprises 16 residues. V lost 1 base to trimming and J lost 9 bases, with 16 bases between them. Looked up from germline, CDR1 is MNHNY and CDR2 is SVGAGI (reference sequence). DNA for the CDR3: TGTGCCAGCAGTTACTATAGTTCGCAAGCCGGTTCACCCCTCCACTTT. Amino acids: CASSYYSSQAGSPLHF.

The rearrangement uses TRBV10-3 and TRBJ1-1, with D perhaps matching TRBD1 (5 bases). This CDR3 spans 15 amino acids. Trimming shortened V by 4 bases and J by 1 base, and 13 bases separated the two germline ends. The V gene's germline CDR1 is ENHRY and CDR2 SYGVKD. As DNA, the CDR3 is TGTGCCATCAGTGTAGAAGCGGGGGGGAACACTGAAGCTTTCTTT. It encodes CAISVEAGGNTEAFF.

In this sample, this clone turned up a few times. This chain uses TRBV19 with TRBJ2-1, with D perhaps TRBD2 (5 bases). The CDR3 contains 14 residues. Trimming took off 7 bases at V and 7 bases at J, with 17 bases between the two ends. The germline CDR1 and CDR2 sequences are LNHDA and SQIVND (reference sequence). The CDR3 loop reads CASKRSTSLNEQFF. For the CDR3, the DNA is TGTGCCAGTAAAAGGTCCACTAGTCTAAATGAGCAGTTCTTC. Complete variable domain (other parts from reference TRBV19 and TRBJ2-1): DGGITQSPKYLFRKEGQNVTLSCEQNLNHDAMYWYRQDPGQGLRLIYYSQIVNDFQKGDIAEGYSVSREKKESFPLTVTSAQKNPTAFYLCASKRSTSLNEQFFGPGTRLTVL.

The J gene is TRBJ2-1, the V gene TRBV12-5, with TRBD1 identical over 9 bases. After removal of 5 bases from V and 8 bases from J, the junction contained 10 bases not matched to a gene. Germline CDR1 reads LGHNT; CDR2 reads FRNRAP. The CDR3 runs to 15 residues. CDR3 bases: TGTGCTAGTGGTGAGGGACAGGGTTTGTTGTATGAGCAGTTCTTC. It specifies CASGEGQGLLYEQFF.

The chain combines TRBV24-1 with TRBJ2-2; maybe TRBD2 (7 bases). There are 14 residues in the CDR3. From germline, CDR1 is KGHDR and CDR2 SFDVKD. The V gene lost 9 bases and the J gene lost 6 bases, with 16 bases spanning the gap. This chain's CDR3 is CATARGGLAGELFF. In nucleotides, the CDR3 is TGTGCCACCGCAAGGGGGGGATTGGCCGGGGAGCTGTTTTTT.

V usage is TRBV19 and J usage is TRBJ2-3; D might be TRBD1 (5 bases). The CDR3 is 13 amino acids. V was trimmed by 5 bases and J by 1 base, leaving 7 bases between them. Germline V CDR1 and CDR2: LNHDA, SQIVND (reference sequence). The CDR3 here is CASSQQGTDTQYF. In DNA, the CDR3 is TGTGCCAGTAGTCAACAGGGCACAGATACGCAGTATTTT.

The chain is built from TRBV28 and TRBJ1-3; 8 nucleotides match TRBD1. CDR3 size: 15 residues. Trimming cost V 6 bases and J 0 bases; bases outside gene matches: 4. CDR1 and CDR2 from the germline V gene are MDHEN and SYDVKM. The CDR3: CASRRTGHSGNTIYF. The DNA for the CDR3 is TGTGCCAGCAGGAGGACAGGGCACTCTGGAAACACCATATATTTT.

The gene calls are TRBV19 and TRBJ1-5, with D maybe TRBD1 (6 bases). V was shortened by 7 bases and J by 6 bases, with 13 bases between the two germline ends. Germline CDR1 reads LNHDA; CDR2 reads SQIVND (reference sequence). The CDR3 is 13 residues long. The CDR3: CASTGQKSQPQHF. The CDR3 DNA follows: TGTGCCAGTACGGGACAAAAAAGTCAGCCCCAGCATTTT.

J is TRBJ2-3 and V is TRBV20-1; tentative D call: TRBD2 (6 bases). The length of the CDR3 is 14 residues. V lost 3 bases, J lost 2 bases, and 12 bases lay in between. CDR1 and CDR2 from the germline V gene are DFQATT and SNEGSKA (reference sequence). The CDR3 DNA is TGCAGTGCTAGTGCGGGGATTCTCACAGATACGCAGTATTTT. It translates to CSASAGILTDTQYF.

This clone occurred a few times. The same CDR3 can be traced to other DNA sequences in this sample. The chain uses TRBV29-1 and TRBJ1-1; D might be TRBD1 (6 bases). This CDR3 comprises 13 residues. From germline, CDR1 is SQVTM and CDR2 ANQGSEA. V gave up 3 bases and J gave up 2 bases, with 10 bases separating them. The CDR3 DNA reads TGCAGCGTTGACAGGGGTTTAAACACTGAAGCTTTCTTT. As protein: CSVDRGLNTEAFF.

This sequence joins TRBV4-1 and TRBJ1-4, with 8 nucleotides matching TRBD1. The germline V gene has CDR1 MGHRA and CDR2 YSYEKL. Trimming cost V 1 base and J 2 bases; bases outside gene matches: 6. The CDR3 has 17 amino acids. In nucleotides, the CDR3 is TGCGCCAGCAGCCAAGTTAACAGGGGGGGGACTAATGAAAAACTGTTTTTT. Amino acids: CASSQVNRGGTNEKLFF.

The genes are TRBV20-1 and TRBJ2-1; D is ambiguous. This CDR3 contains 11 residues. Trimming pared 4 bases from V and 4 bases from J, leaving 5 bases between. The germline CDR1 and CDR2 sequences are DFQATT and SNEGSKA (reference sequence). The CDR3 is CSAIQYNEQFF. CDR3 in DNA: TGCAGTGCTATCCAGTACAATGAGCAGTTCTTC.

The V gene is TRBV6-2 or TRBV6-3, the J gene TRBJ2-7; 8 bases fit TRBD1. The CDR3 totals 14 residues. Looked up from germline, CDR1 is MNHEY and CDR2 is SVGEGT. V trimming: 2 bases; J trimming: 7 bases; junction bases outside the gene matches: 7. CDR3 sequence reads: CASSYRTGFREQYF. The CDR3 coding sequence is TGTGCCAGCAGTTACAGGACAGGGTTTAGGGAGCAGTACTTC.

This chain uses TRBV27 with TRBJ2-1; D is undetermined. Per the germline V gene, CDR1 is MNHEY and CDR2 is SMNVEV (reference sequence). Trimming took 1 base from V and 7 from J, leaving 14 bases between them. The CDR3 is 15 residues long. CDR3 residues: CASSLYSADGNEQFF. The CDR3 region has the DNA TGTGCCAGCAGTTTATACTCGGCCGACGGGAATGAGCAGTTCTTC.

The rearrangement joins TRBV19 to TRBJ2-1; tentatively, D is TRBD1 (6 bases). Germline V gene data show CDR1 as LNHDA and CDR2 as SQIVND (reference sequence). This CDR3 contains 14 residues. V lost 6 bases to trimming and J lost 8 bases, with 17 bases between them. The CDR3 region is CASSQGPGSDEQFF. For the CDR3, the DNA is TGTGCCAGTAGCCAGGGGCCGGGAAGCGATGAGCAGTTCTTC.

The V and J genes are TRBV6-2 or TRBV6-3 and TRBJ1-6; 8 nucleotides align to TRBD1. The CDR3 consists of 18 residues. Trimming cost V 2 bases and J 3 bases; bases outside gene matches: 9. Germline-derived CDR1 and CDR2 are MNHEY and SVGEGT. The CDR3 here is CASSYLDRGWNYNSPLHF. The CDR3, as DNA: TGTGCCAGCAGTTACCTCGACAGGGGCTGGAACTATAATTCACCCCTCCACTTT.

V gene TRBV11-3 combines with J gene TRBJ1-2; a possible D gene is TRBD1 (5 bases). Germline V gives CDR1 SGHNT, CDR2 YENEEA. The CDR3 has 15 amino acids. The V and J ends lost 5 bases and 4 bases respectively, with 17 bases between them. CDR3 bases: TGTGCCAGCAGCCACCCAACAGACAGCCTCTATGGCTACACCTTC. It codes for CASSHPTDSLYGYTF.

This chain connects TRBV5-1 to TRBJ2-1; 10 bases are a match to TRBD1. CDR3 length equals 15 residues. With 3 bases clipped from V and 9 bases from J, the junction kept 9 bases outside the gene matches. Germline-derived CDR1 and CDR2 are SGHRS and YFSETQ. Here the CDR3 reads CASSSTGGAGGEQFF. DNA for the CDR3: TGCGCCAGCAGCTCGACAGGGGGCGCTGGTGGTGAGCAGTTCTTC.

For the CDR3, the DNA is TGTGCCAGCAGCTACAGGGGCGCTCAGCCCCAGCATTTT. It encodes CASSYRGAQPQHF. V is TRBV28 and J is TRBJ1-5, with 7 positions matching TRBD1. The CDR3 spans 13 residues. Germline V lookup: CDR1 MDHEN, CDR2 SYDVKM. V dropped 6 bases and J dropped 6; count of bases not matched to a gene: 5.

This chain links TRBV12-3 or TRBV12-4 with TRBJ2-2; D gene uncertain. The CDR3 length is 13 residues. Trimming removed 7 bases at V and 6 bases at J, with 12 bases between. The CDR3 is CASTLVSAGELFF. As DNA, the CDR3 is TGTGCCAGCACTCTTGTTTCGGCCGGGGAGCTGTTTTTT.

The chain joins TRBV7-9 to TRBJ1-2; TRBD1 matches at 7 bases. This CDR3 has 13 amino acids. Germline loops: CDR1 SEHNR, CDR2 FQNEAQ (reference sequence). The junction had 2 bases not matched to a gene; V was cut back by 4 bases and J by 3 bases. The CDR3 bases are TGTGCCAGCAGCTCGCAGGGGGACTATGGCTACACCTTC. This translates into CASSSQGDYGYTF.

V gene TRBV19 combines with J gene TRBJ1-1, with D possibly being TRBD1 (5 bases). Trimming shortened V by 4 bases and J by 3 bases, and 9 bases separated the two germline ends. Germline loops: CDR1 LNHDA, CDR2 SQIVND (reference sequence). The CDR3 is made up of 13 amino acids. The CDR3 DNA reads as TGTGCCAGTAGTAAGACAGATTACACTGAAGCTTTCTTT. Translation gives CASSKTDYTEAFF.

The chain is built from TRBV6-2 or TRBV6-3 and TRBJ1-5, with a tentative D call TRBD1 (6 bases). Trimming pared 6 bases from V and 6 bases from J, leaving 15 bases between. The CDR3 is made up of 14 amino acids. Germline loops: CDR1 MNHEY, CDR2 SVGEGT. The CDR3 loop is CASSTGQGTQPQHF. The CDR3 DNA follows: TGTGCCAGCAGCACAGGGCAGGGGACTCAGCCCCAGCATTTT.

The chain uses TRBV30 and TRBJ1-1, with 7 bases identical to TRBD1. V shed 5 bases, J shed 0 bases, and the junction held 9 bases outside the gene matches. The germline gives CDR1 GTSNPN, CDR2 SVGIG (reference sequence). The CDR3 loop spans 15 amino acids. CDR3 nucleotide sequence: TGTGCCTGGCAGGAGGAGGACAGGTTGAACACTGAAGCTTTCTTT. Its translation: CAWQEEDRLNTEAFF.

This CDR3 is CASSQGTRFYEQYF. The CDR3 bases are TGCGCCAGCAGCCAGGGGACTAGATTCTACGAGCAGTACTTC. The rearrangement links TRBV4-1 to TRBJ2-7; 8 nucleotides align to TRBD2. The CDR3 totals 14 residues. The J segment lost 3 bases and the V segment lost 3 bases, leaving 4 bases of the junction unmatched. Germline values: CDR1 MGHRA, CDR2 YSYEKL.